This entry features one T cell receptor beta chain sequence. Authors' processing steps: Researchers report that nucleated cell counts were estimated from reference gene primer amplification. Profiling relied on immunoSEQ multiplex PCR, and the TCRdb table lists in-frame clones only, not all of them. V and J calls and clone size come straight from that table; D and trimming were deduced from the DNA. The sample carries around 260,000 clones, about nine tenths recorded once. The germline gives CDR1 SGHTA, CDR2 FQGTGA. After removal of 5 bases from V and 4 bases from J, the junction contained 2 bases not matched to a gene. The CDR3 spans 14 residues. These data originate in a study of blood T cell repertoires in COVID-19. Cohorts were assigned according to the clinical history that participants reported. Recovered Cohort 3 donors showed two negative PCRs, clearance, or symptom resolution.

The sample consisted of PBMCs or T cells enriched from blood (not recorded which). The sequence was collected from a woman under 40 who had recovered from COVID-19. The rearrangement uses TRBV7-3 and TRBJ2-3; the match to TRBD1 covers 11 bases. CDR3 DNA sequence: TGTGCCAGCAGCCGGACAGGGGGCCCAGATACGCAGTATTTT. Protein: CASSRTGGPDTQYF.